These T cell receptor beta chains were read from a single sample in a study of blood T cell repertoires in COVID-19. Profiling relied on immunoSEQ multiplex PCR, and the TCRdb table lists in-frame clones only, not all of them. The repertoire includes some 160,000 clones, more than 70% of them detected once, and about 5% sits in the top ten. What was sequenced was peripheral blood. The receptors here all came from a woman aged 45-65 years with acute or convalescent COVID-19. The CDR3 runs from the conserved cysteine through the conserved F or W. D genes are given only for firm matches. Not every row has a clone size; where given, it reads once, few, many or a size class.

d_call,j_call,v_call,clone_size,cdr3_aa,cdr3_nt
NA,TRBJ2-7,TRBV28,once,CASLGQMSYEQYF,TGTGCCAGCCTTGGACAGATGTCCTACGAGCAGTACTTC
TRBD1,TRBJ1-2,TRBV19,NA,CASMPLDRGLGGYTF,TGTGCCAGTATGCCTCTAGACAGGGGGCTGGGCGGCTACACCTTC
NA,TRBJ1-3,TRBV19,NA,CASSTGIVGNTIYF,TGTGCCAGTAGTACAGGGATCGTCGGAAACACCATATATTTT
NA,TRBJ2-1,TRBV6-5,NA,CATRGQLYNEQFF,TGTGCCACCCGAGGACAGCTTTACAATGAGCAGTTCTTC
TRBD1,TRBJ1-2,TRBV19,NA,CASRGLVGQGDYGYTF,TGTGCCAGTAGGGGACTGGTCGGACAGGGGGACTATGGCTACACCTTC
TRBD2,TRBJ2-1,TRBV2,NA,CASREGPLGEQFF,TGTGCCAGCCGGGAGGGTCCCCTCGGAGAGCAGTTCTTC
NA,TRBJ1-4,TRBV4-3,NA,CASSPDRWNEKLFF,TGCGCCAGCAGCCCCGACAGATGGAATGAAAAACTGTTTTTT
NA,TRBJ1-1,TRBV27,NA,CASKGRAEAFF,TGTGCCAGCAAAGGTCGGGCTGAAGCTTTCTTT
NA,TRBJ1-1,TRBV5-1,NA,CASSPGQTKAFF,TGCGCCAGCAGCCCCGGACAGACCAAAGCTTTCTTT
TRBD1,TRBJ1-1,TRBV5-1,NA,CASSSASGQMNTEAFF,TGCGCCAGCAGCTCTGCCTCGGGACAGATGAACACTGAAGCTTTCTTT
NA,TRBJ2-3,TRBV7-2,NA,CASSLVGGSSGDTQYF,TGTGCCAGCAGCTTAGTTGGCGGATCTTCGGGAGATACGCAGTATTTT
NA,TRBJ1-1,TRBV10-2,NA,CASSEGVNTEAFF,TGCGCCAGCAGTGAGGGAGTGAACACTGAAGCTTTCTTT
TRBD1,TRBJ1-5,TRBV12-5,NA,CASGTGDQPQHF,TGTGCTAGTGGTACAGGGGATCAGCCCCAGCATTTT
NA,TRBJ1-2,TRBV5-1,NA,CASSLGGPGNGGYTF,TGCGCCAGCAGCTTGGGGGGGCCGGGAAATGGAGGCTACACCTTC
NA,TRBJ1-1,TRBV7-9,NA,CASSSGVDTEAFF,TGTGCCAGCAGCTCAGGTGTGGACACTGAAGCTTTCTTT
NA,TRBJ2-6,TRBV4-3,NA,CASSQDQGWGSSGANVLTF,TGCGCCAGCAGCCAAGATCAGGGGTGGGGTTCGTCTGGGGCCAACGTCCTGACTTTC
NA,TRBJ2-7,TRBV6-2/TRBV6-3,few,CASGPQGGAEQYF,TGTGCCAGCGGCCCTCAAGGCGGGGCGGAGCAGTACTTC
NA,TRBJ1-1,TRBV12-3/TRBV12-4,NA,CASGFWGGGLAFF,TGTGCCAGCGGGTTCTGGGGGGGTGGGTTGGCTTTCTTT
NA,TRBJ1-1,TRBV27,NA,CASSLSGVGTEAFF,TGTGCCAGCAGTTTATCAGGGGTGGGGACTGAAGCTTTCTTT
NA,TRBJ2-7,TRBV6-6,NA,CASSYSWGGSEQYF,TGTGCCAGCAGTTACTCCTGGGGGGGCTCCGAGCAGTACTTC
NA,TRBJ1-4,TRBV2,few,CASKGGQTNEKLFF,TGTGCCAGCAAGGGGGGGCAGACTAATGAAAAACTGTTTTTT
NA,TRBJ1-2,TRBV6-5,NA,CASSKPGRRDGYTF,TGTGCCAGCAGCAAACCGGGACGGAGGGATGGCTACACCTTC
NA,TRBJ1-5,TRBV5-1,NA,CASSLGRGSNQPQHF,TGCGCCAGCAGCTTGGGCAGGGGAAGCAATCAGCCCCAGCATTTT
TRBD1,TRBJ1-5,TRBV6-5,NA,CASRRDRDQPQHF,TGTGCCAGCAGGAGGGACAGGGATCAGCCCCAGCATTTT
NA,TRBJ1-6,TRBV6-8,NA,CASTRGGDSPLHF,TGTGCCAGCACCCGGGGGGGTGATTCACCCCTCCACTTT
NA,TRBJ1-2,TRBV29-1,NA,CSVEEPGMGSGYTF,TGCAGCGTTGAAGAACCGGGGATGGGGTCGGGCTACACCTTC
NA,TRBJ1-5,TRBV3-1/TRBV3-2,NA,CASSQDIDRMNQPQHF,TGTGCCAGCAGCCAAGACATCGACAGGATGAATCAGCCCCAGCATTTT
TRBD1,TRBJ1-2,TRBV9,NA,CASSVGLIQGAGYTF,TGTGCCAGCAGCGTAGGACTCATACAGGGGGCTGGCTACACCTTC
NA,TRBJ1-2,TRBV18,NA,CASSRASGGPDYGYTF,TGTGCCAGCTCACGGGCTTCCGGGGGGCCAGACTATGGCTACACCTTC
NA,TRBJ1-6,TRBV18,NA,CASSAGTSSSYNSPLHF,TGTGCCAGCTCGGCCGGGACAAGTAGCTCCTATAATTCACCCCTCCACTTT
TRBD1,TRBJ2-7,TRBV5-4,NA,CASSRAGTGAYEQYF,TGTGCCAGCAGCCGTGCTGGGACAGGAGCCTACGAGCAGTACTTC
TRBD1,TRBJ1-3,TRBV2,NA,CASRGTGTGNTIYF,TGTGCCAGCAGAGGGACAGGGACTGGAAACACCATATATTTT
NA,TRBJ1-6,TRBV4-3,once,CASSQEYYNSPLHF,TGCGCCAGCAGCCAAGAATACTATAATTCACCCCTCCACTTT
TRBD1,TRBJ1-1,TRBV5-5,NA,CASSLGQGGTLVMNTEAFF,TGTGCCAGCAGCTTGGGACAGGGGGGGACCTTGGTTATGAACACTGAAGCTTTCTTT
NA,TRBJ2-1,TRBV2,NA,CASTFSYNEQFF,TGTGCCAGCACCTTCTCCTACAATGAGCAGTTCTTC
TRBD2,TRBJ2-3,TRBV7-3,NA,CASSLTSGGLAGGSTDTQYF,TGTGCCAGCAGCTTAACGTCGGGAGGACTAGCGGGGGGGAGCACAGATACGCAGTATTTT
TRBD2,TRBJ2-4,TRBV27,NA,CASSLRGGIAKNIQYF,TGTGCCAGCAGTTTACGCGGGGGGATAGCCAAAAACATTCAGTACTTC
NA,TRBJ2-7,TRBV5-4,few,CASSQTTDLVYEQYF,TGTGCCAGCAGCCAAACCACTGACTTGGTCTACGAGCAGTACTTC
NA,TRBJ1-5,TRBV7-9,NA,CASSPGAQNQPQHF,TGTGCCAGCAGCCCCGGAGCCCAAAATCAGCCCCAGCATTTT
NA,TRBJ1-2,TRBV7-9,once,CASSLDEGDRSNYGYTF,TGTGCCAGCAGCTTAGACGAGGGGGATAGATCTAACTATGGCTACACCTTC
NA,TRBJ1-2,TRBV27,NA,CASSFLGDLSYGYTF,TGTGCCAGCAGTTTCCTAGGCGACCTATCCTATGGCTACACCTTC
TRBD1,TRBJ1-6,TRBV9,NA,CASSPSSGQGISPLHF,TGTGCCAGCAGCCCGTCATCGGGACAGGGGATTTCACCCCTCCACTTT
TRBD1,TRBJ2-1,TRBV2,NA,CASRDRGWEQFF,TGTGCCAGCCGTGACAGGGGATGGGAGCAGTTCTTC
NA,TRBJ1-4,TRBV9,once,CASSAGFDSGQTNEKLFF,TGTGCCAGCAGCGCGGGATTCGACTCGGGACAAACTAATGAAAAACTGTTTTTT
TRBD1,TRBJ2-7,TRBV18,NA,CASSPGQGTYEQYF,TGTGCCAGCTCGCCGGGACAGGGGACCTACGAGCAGTACTTC
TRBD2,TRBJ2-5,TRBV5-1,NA,CASSLGASGGLQETQYF,TGCGCCAGCAGCTTGGGGGCTAGCGGGGGCCTCCAAGAGACCCAGTACTTC
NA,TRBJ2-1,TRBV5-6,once,CASTVDYTNPQFF,TGTGCCAGCACCGTGGACTACACCAACCCCCAGTTCTTC
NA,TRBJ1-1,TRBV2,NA,CARETASNTEAFF,TGTGCCAGAGAGACAGCAAGTAACACTGAAGCTTTCTTT
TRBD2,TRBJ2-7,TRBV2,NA,CASRISGGGYEQYF,TGTGCCAGCAGGATTAGCGGGGGGGGCTACGAGCAGTACTTC
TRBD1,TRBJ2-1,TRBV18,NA,CASSPRTGVGGEQFF,TGTGCCAGCTCACCTAGGACAGGGGTTGGGGGTGAGCAGTTCTTC
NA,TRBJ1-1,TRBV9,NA,CASSANPGLNTEAFF,TGTGCCAGCAGCGCCAATCCGGGTCTGAACACTGAAGCTTTCTTT
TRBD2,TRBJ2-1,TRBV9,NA,CASSVGVAGLSYNEQFF,TGTGCCAGCAGCGTAGGAGTAGCGGGGTTGTCCTACAATGAGCAGTTCTTC
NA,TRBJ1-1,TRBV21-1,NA,CASSRPGLGMNTEAFF,TGTGCCAGCAGCAGACCAGGGTTAGGTATGAACACTGAAGCTTTCTTT